This TCR beta chain is drawn from a study of cytomegalovirus exposure and HLA in healthy donors. The PCR ran on 60 Vbeta and 13 Jbeta primers. Assay: immunoSEQ multiplex PCR; the TCRdb copy retains only in-frame clones and omits some. Of approximately 88,000 clones in the sample, 75% to 85% were seen once. Trimming shortened V by 7 bases and J by 3 bases, and 15 bases separated the two germline ends. CDR3 size: 15 residues. Germline V gives CDR1 LNHDA, CDR2 SQIVND (reference sequence). The rearrangement links TRBV19 to TRBJ2-2, with D possibly TRBD2 on 6 matching bases. This TCR was sampled from a man aged 18 to 35 in good health and CMV-seronegative. Sequencing was done on a sample of PBMCs. This chain's CDR3 is CASKGGALDTGELFF. Here the CDR3 DNA reads TGTGCCAGTAAAGGAGGGGCCTTGGACACCGGGGAGCTGTTTTTT.